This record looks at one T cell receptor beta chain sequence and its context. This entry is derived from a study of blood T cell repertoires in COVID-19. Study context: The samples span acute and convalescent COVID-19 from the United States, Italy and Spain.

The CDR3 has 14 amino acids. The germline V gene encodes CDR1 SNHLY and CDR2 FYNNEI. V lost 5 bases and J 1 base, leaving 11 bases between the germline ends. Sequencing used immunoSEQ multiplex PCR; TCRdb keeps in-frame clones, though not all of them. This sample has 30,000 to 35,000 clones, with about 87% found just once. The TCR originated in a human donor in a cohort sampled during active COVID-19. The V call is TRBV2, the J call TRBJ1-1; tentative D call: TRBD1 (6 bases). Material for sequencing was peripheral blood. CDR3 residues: CASSRRDTNTEAFF. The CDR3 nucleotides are TGTGCCAGCAGTCGCCGGGACACGAACACTGAAGCTTTCTTT.